The source of this T cell receptor beta chain is a study of T cells in Graves' hyperthyroidism and ophthalmopathy. Germline V gene sequence: CDR1 ENHRY, CDR2 SYGVKD. The V gene lost 1 base and the J gene lost 1 base, with 10 bases spanning the gap. CDR3 length: 15 amino acids. Ahead of any ophthalmopathy symptoms, the blood sample was obtained at the first diagnosis of hyperthyroidism. Around 10 ml fresh peripheral blood yielded the PBMCs. Notes on this clonotype: The antigen is unknown.

Using RNA transcripts as the source, TCR beta CDR3 regions were amplified. The TCR CDR3 was amplified in a first-round RT-PCR using the HTBI primer set. MiXCR was run by TCRdb on the multiplex PCR reads, yielding one entry per CDR3 protein. The top ten hold approximately 15% of the sample, which has about 770,000 distinct CDR3 sequences, around 20% seen once. Study-wide results and limits: Most thyroid clonotypes with frequency above 0.001 were detected in blood. Ophthalmopathy prediction by the model preceded onset by a median approximately six months.

The sequence was collected from a woman aged 45-60 years with Graves' hyperthyroidism that later progressed to Graves' ophthalmopathy. This chain connects TRBV10-3 to TRBJ1-1; D is unclear. The sample taken for sequencing was blood. CDR3 sequence (DNA): TGTGCCATCAGTGAGTTACTGGGCCAGAACACTGAAGCTTTCTTT. It codes for CAISELLGQNTEAFF.